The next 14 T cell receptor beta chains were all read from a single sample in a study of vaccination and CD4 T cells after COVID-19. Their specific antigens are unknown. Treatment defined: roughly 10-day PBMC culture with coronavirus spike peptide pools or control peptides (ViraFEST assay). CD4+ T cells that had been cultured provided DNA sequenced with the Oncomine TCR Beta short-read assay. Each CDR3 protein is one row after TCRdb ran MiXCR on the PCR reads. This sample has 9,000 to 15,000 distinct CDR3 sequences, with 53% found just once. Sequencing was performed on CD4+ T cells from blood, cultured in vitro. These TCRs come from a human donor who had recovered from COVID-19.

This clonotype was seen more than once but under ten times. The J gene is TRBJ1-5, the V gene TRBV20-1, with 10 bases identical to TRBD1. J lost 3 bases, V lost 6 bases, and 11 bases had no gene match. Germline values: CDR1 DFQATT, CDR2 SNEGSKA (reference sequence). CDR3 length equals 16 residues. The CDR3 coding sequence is TGCAGTGCCACGACATGGGACAGGGGATCCAATCAGCCCCAGCATTTT. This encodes CSATTWDRGSNQPQHF.

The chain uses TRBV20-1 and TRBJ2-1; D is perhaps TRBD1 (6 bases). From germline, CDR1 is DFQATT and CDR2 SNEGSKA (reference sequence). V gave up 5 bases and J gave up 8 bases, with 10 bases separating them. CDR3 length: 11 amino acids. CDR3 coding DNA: TGCAGTGCTGCTAGGGGGTATGAGCAGTTCTTC. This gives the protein CSAARGYEQFF.

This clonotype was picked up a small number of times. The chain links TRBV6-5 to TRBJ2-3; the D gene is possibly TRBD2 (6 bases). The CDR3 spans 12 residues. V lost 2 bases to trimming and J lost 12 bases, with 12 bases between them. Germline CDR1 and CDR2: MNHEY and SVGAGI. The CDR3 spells CASSYTEGAQYF. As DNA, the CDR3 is TGTGCCAGCAGTTACACGGAGGGCGCCCAGTATTTT.

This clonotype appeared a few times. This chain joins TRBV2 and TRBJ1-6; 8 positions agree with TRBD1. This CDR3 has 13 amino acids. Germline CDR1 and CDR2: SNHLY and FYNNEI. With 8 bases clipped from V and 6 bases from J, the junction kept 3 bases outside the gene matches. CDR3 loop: CASLDRANSPLHF. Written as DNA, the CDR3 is TGTGCCAGCCTGGACAGGGCTAATTCACCCCTCCACTTT.

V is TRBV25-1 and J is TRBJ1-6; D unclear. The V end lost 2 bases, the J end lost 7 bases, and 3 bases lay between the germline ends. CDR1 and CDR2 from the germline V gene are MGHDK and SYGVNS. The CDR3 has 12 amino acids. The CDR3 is CASSETNSPLHF. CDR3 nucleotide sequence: TGTGCCAGCAGTGAAACCAATTCACCCCTCCACTTT.

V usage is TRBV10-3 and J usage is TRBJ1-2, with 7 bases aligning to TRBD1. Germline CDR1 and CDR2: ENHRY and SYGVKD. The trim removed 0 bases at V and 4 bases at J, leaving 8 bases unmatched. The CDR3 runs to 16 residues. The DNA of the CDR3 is TGTGCCATCAGTGAGTCGTGGGCAGGGGGGGCCTATGGCTACACCTTC. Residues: CAISESWAGGAYGYTF.

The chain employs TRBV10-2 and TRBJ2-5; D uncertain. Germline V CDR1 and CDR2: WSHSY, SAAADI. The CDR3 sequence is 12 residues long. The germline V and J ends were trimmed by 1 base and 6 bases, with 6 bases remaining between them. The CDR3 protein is CASSEFPQTQYF. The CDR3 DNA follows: TGCGCCAGCAGTGAGTTCCCCCAGACCCAGTACTTC.

The CDR3 region has the DNA TGTGCCAGCAGCCCCGGGGGGGCCCAAGAGACCCAGTACTTC. Protein sequence: CASSPGGAQETQYF. The chain is built from TRBV7-2 and TRBJ2-5; 8 bases are shared with TRBD2. Germline V gene lookup returns CDR1 SGHTA and CDR2 FQGNSA. The CDR3 runs 14 residues. The J segment lost 1 base and the V segment lost 5 bases, leaving 3 bases of the junction unmatched.

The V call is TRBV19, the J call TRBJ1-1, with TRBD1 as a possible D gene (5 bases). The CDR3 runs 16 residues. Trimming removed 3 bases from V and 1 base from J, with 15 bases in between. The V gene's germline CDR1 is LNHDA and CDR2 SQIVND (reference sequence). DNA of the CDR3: TGTGCCAGTAGTATGGAGTTCCGTACAGGGAACACTGAAGCTTTCTTT. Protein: CASSMEFRTGNTEAFF. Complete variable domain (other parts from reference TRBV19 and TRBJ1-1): DGGITQSPKYLFRKEGQNVTLSCEQNLNHDAMYWYRQDPGQGLRLIYYSQIVNDFQKGDIAEGYSVSREKKESFPLTVTSAQKNPTAFYLCASSMEFRTGNTEAFFGQGTRLTVV.

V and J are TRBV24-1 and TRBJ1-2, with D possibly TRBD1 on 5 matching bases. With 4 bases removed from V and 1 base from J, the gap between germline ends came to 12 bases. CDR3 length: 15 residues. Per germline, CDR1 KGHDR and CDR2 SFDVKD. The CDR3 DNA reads TGTGCCACCAGTGACGGGACCGGGGTTAACTATGGCTACACCTTC. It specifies CATSDGTGVNYGYTF.

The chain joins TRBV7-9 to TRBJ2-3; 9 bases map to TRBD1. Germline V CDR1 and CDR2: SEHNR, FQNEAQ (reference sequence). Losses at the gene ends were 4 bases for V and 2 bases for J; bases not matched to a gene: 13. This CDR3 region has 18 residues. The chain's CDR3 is CASSSRVDRGGLTDTQYF. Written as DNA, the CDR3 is TGTGCCAGCAGCTCTAGAGTCGACAGGGGGGGTCTCACAGATACGCAGTATTTT.

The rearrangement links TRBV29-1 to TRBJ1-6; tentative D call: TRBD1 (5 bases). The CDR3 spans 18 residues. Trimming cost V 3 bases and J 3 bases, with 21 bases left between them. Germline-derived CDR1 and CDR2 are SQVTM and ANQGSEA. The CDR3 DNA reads TGCAGCGTTGACGGGGATTTGGGGGGACGGAACTATAATTCACCCCTCCACTTT. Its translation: CSVDGDLGGRNYNSPLHF. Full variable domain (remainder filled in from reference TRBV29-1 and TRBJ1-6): SAVISQKPSRDICQRGTSLTIQCQVDSQVTMMFWYRQQPGQSLTLIATANQGSEATYESGFVIDKFPISRPNLTFSTLTVSNMSPEDSSIYLCSVDGDLGGRNYNSPLHFGNGTRLTVT.

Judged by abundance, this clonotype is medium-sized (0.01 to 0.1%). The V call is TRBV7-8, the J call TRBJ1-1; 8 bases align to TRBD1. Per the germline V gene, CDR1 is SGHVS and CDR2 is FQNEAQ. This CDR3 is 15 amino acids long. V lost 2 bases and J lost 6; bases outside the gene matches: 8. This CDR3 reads CASSLSTGGGSEAFF. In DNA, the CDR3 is TGTGCCAGCAGCTTATCCACAGGGGGGGGCTCTGAAGCTTTCTTT.

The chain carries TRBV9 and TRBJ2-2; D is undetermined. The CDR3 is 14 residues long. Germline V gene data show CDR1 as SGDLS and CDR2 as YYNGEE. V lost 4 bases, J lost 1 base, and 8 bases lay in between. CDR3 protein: CASSLDGNTGELFF. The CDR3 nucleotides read TGTGCCAGCAGCCTGGACGGGAACACCGGGGAGCTGTTTTTT.